One T cell receptor (beta chain) is described in this entry. Its antigen is undetermined. This CDR3 has 15 amino acids. Trimming cost V 5 bases and J 10 bases; bases outside gene matches: 12. From germline, CDR1 is SGHTA and CDR2 FQGTGA. Whereas donors were nominally healthy upon sampling, unrecorded immune exposures were probable. A multiplex PCR was run with 60 Vbeta primers and 13 Jbeta primers. TCRdb's table, derived via immunoSEQ multiplex PCR, lists solely in-frame clones and lacks some. The sample has about 200,000 clones, approximately 80% seen once. The entry originates in a study of cytomegalovirus exposure and HLA in healthy donors. Study results and caveats: The study designated fewer than 200 TCR beta chains cytomegalovirus-associated.

The clonotype was recovered from a man aged 40-49 years in good health and CMV-seropositive. The genes are TRBV7-3 and TRBJ2-5; 11 nucleotides align to TRBD2. Sequenced material: PBMCs. The CDR3: CASSLTSGDTFSQYF. The CDR3 DNA follows: TGTGCCAGCAGCCTGACTAGCGGGGACACTTTTAGCCAGTACTTC.